This TCR beta chain was sequenced during a study of T-cell memory formation after mild COVID-19. In its sample, this clonotype ranks as medium-sized (0.01 to 0.1%). Its cognate antigen is unknown. TCRdb analysed the 5' RACE reads with MiXCR anew, one entry per CDR3 protein. The sample holds tens of thousands of distinct CDR3 sequences, over 6.5% seen once. Study-wide results and limits: The authors did not confirm SARS-CoV-2 specificity of second-wave clones peaking day 37. Contracting CD8+ clones were enriched in EMRA, CD4+ mainly in CM and EM. Pre-infection memory already had some responding clones, implying cross-reactive memory joined. From day 15 to 85, contracting clones were balanced between CD4 and CD8, whereas later expanders leaned toward CD4+.

Looked up from germline, CDR1 is SGHTA and CDR2 is FQGNSA. The CDR3 contains 13 residues. Trimming took 0 bases from V and 5 from J, leaving 6 bases between them. V and J are TRBV7-2 and TRBJ2-3; the D is unclear. Specimen: PBMCs or a T cell subset sorted from them (not recorded which). This sequence was found in a man aged 18 to 29 who had mild COVID-19 (a few samples of this study predate the infection). Cell type and time point are not known. The CDR3: CASSLASLDTQYF. Written as DNA, the CDR3 is TGTGCCAGCAGCTTAGCTAGCTTAGATACGCAGTATTTT.